Presented here are 7 T cell receptor beta chains from one specimen sequenced in a study of blood T cell repertoires in COVID-19. TCRdb keeps only in-frame clones here, not all; method: immunoSEQ multiplex PCR. The table has approximately 490,000 clones, approximately 90% seen once. Sequences were obtained from PBMCs or T cells enriched from blood (not recorded which). Receptor source: a woman aged 18-29 years who had recovered from COVID-19.

Here the CDR3 DNA reads TGTGCCAGTAGTGGGCAGGGAACCTATAATTCACCCCTCCACTTT. Amino acid sequence: CASSGQGTYNSPLHF. This chain links TRBV19 with TRBJ1-6, with TRBD1 as a possible D gene (5 bases). V was clipped by 5 bases and J by 2 bases, with 10 bases between them. The CDR3 spans 15 residues. CDR1 and CDR2 from the germline V gene are LNHDA and SQIVND (reference sequence). Complete variable domain (other parts from reference TRBV19 and TRBJ1-6): DGGITQSPKYLFRKEGQNVTLSCEQNLNHDAMYWYRQDPGQGLRLIYYSQIVNDFQKGDIAEGYSVSREKKESFPLTVTSAQKNPTAFYLCASSGQGTYNSPLHFGNGTRLTVT.

This clone showed up just once. This chain uses TRBV4-1 with TRBJ1-2; 9 bases agree with TRBD1. V shed 2 bases, J shed 4 bases, and the junction held 5 bases outside the gene matches. CDR3 size: 15 residues. Germline CDR1 is MGHRA and CDR2 is YSYEKL. CDR3 coding DNA: TGCGCCAGCAGCCAAACCGGGACAGGGTTCTATGGCTACACCTTC. It encodes CASSQTGTGFYGYTF.

The chain uses TRBV28 and TRBJ1-4; D unresolved. V lost 7 bases and J 3 bases, leaving 6 bases between the germline ends. This CDR3 spans 12 amino acids. CDR1 is MDHEN, CDR2 SYDVKM, per germline. The CDR3 DNA reads TGTGCCAGCATGGCGGCTAATGAAAAACTGTTTTTT. As protein: CASMAANEKLFF.

The rearrangement uses TRBV19 and TRBJ1-5; 7 bases map to TRBD1. Germline loops: CDR1 LNHDA, CDR2 SQIVND (reference sequence). Trimming at V came to 10 bases and at J to 3 bases, leaving 18 bases not matched to a gene. The CDR3 length is 17 residues. CDR3 sequence reads: CATYAGTEGIVNQPQHF. The CDR3 coding sequence is TGTGCCACCTACGCCGGGACAGAGGGGATCGTCAATCAGCCCCAGCATTTT.

This clone was counted between two and nine times. This sequence joins TRBV18 and TRBJ1-1, with 9 nucleotides matching TRBD1. V dropped 1 base and J dropped 5; count of bases not matched to a gene: 11. The CDR3 consists of 17 residues. Per germline, CDR1 KGHSH and CDR2 LQKENI. This CDR3 is CASSPQYPGTGQTEAFF. The CDR3 DNA is TGTGCCAGCTCACCACAATATCCCGGGACAGGGCAAACTGAAGCTTTCTTT.

V is TRBV3-1 (or the pseudogene TRBV3-2) and J is TRBJ2-5; TRBD1 might be the D (5 bases). The CDR3 covers 13 residues. Trimming left V 5 bases short and J 2 bases short, with 9 bases between. CDR1 and CDR2 from the germline V gene are LGHDT and YNNKEL (reference sequence). The CDR3 DNA reads as TGTGCCAGCAGCGCCTCAGGGCAAGAGACCCAGTACTTC. It encodes CASSASGQETQYF.

With regard to this clone: The identical CDR3 is also encoded by other nucleotide sequences in the sample. J is TRBJ1-2 and V is TRBV5-1; 9 bases are a match to TRBD1. From germline, CDR1 is SGHRS and CDR2 YFSETQ. The V and J ends lost 4 bases and 5 bases, in that order; junction bases with no gene match: 6. This CDR3 comprises 14 residues. The CDR3 region has the DNA TGCGCCAGCAGCCCGGGACAGGGTGATTATGGCTACACCTTC. This gives the protein CASSPGQGDYGYTF.